This T cell receptor (beta chain) comes out of a study of technical replicates of blood from several donors. The CDR3 is made up of 17 amino acids. Trimming took off 5 bases at V and 0 bases at J, with 17 bases between the two ends. Germline V gene sequence: CDR1 SEHNR, CDR2 FQNEAQ (reference sequence). Some clones are missing from TCRdb's copy, which holds only in-frame ones; the method was immunoSEQ multiplex PCR. The table lists about 61,000 clones, around 87% of them singletons. V usage is TRBV7-9 and J usage is TRBJ1-3; tentative D call: TRBD1 (5 bases). The clonotype was recovered from a human donor in good health. Some clones in this sample may be carry-over from other donors' samples. The source material was PBMCs. The CDR3 loop reads CASSESSGGLSGNTIYF. CDR3 in DNA: TGTGCCAGCAGCGAGAGTTCGGGGGGACTCTCTGGAAACACCATATATTTT.